The rows below give T cell receptor beta chains drawn from one sample of a study of blood T cell repertoires in COVID-19. Here immunoSEQ multiplex PCR was the method, and the copy in TCRdb shows in-frame clones only, minus some. Of fewer than 250,000 clones in the sample, 84% were seen once. The sequencing input was peripheral blood. These receptors were collected from a man between 50 and 59 years old with acute or convalescent COVID-19. Each CDR3 is given with its conserved first and last residue. D genes are given only for firm matches. Only some rows state a clone size, as once, few, many or a class for expanded clones.

>TRBD2|TRBV11-2|TRBJ2-5|once
CASIPRGEVYGETQYF
TGTGCCAGCATCCCGCGGGGGGAAGTTTACGGGGAGACCCAGTACTTC
>.|TRBV5-1|TRBJ2-6|.
CASSLSGTSGANVLTF
TGCGCCAGCAGCCTTAGCGGAACATCTGGGGCCAACGTCCTGACTTTC
>.|TRBV6-5|TRBJ2-3|once
CASIATEDTQYF
TGTGCCAGCATTGCGACAGAAGATACGCAGTATTTT
>.|TRBV4-1|TRBJ2-1|.
CASSQHQGNNEQFF
TGCGCCAGCAGCCAGCATCAGGGGAACAATGAGCAGTTCTTC
>.|TRBV5-4|TRBJ1-4|few
CASSLRLGTNEKLFF
TGTGCCAGCAGCTTGCGACTGGGAACTAATGAAAAACTGTTTTTT
>.|TRBV27|TRBJ1-3|.
CASRETVSGNTIYF
TGTGCCAGCAGGGAGACAGTCTCTGGAAACACCATATATTTT
>TRBD2|TRBV18|TRBJ2-3|.
CASSSPPGTRSTDTQYF
TGTGCCAGCTCAAGTCCCCCGGGGACTAGAAGCACAGATACGCAGTATTTT
>.|TRBV5-6|TRBJ1-1|.
CASSLPGGRGFEAFF
TGTGCCAGCAGCCTACCGGGTGGAAGAGGATTTGAAGCTTTCTTT
>.|TRBV9|TRBJ1-2|.
CASSVGAVANYGYTF
TGTGCCAGCAGCGTAGGGGCAGTAGCTAACTATGGCTACACCTTC
>TRBD2|TRBV6-6|TRBJ2-7|once
CASSQLAGPFRAYEQYF
TGTGCCAGCAGTCAACTAGCGGGACCCTTCAGGGCCTACGAGCAGTACTTC
>TRBD1|TRBV5-6|TRBJ2-7|.
CASSFWTGVEQYF
TGTGCCAGCAGCTTCTGGACAGGGGTCGAGCAGTACTTC
>.|TRBV24-1|TRBJ2-5|.
CATSEWTTQETQYF
TGTGCCACCAGTGAATGGACAACCCAAGAGACCCAGTACTTC
>TRBD2|TRBV5-6|TRBJ2-1|.
CASSLKMTSGSGNEQFF
TGTGCCAGCAGCTTAAAAATGACTAGCGGGAGTGGCAATGAGCAGTTCTTC
>TRBD1|TRBV5-4|TRBJ1-1|few
CASSPPGQAGGTEAFF
TGTGCCAGCAGTCCACCCGGACAGGCGGGGGGCACTGAAGCTTTCTTT
>TRBD1|TRBV10-3|TRBJ1-1|.
CAISESGTGVTEAFF
TGTGCCATCAGTGAATCCGGGACAGGGGTAACTGAAGCTTTCTTT
>.|TRBV3-1/TRBV3-2|TRBJ1-4|few
CASSQDRSGEKLFF
TGTGCCAGCAGCCAAGATCGGTCGGGTGAAAAACTGTTTTTT